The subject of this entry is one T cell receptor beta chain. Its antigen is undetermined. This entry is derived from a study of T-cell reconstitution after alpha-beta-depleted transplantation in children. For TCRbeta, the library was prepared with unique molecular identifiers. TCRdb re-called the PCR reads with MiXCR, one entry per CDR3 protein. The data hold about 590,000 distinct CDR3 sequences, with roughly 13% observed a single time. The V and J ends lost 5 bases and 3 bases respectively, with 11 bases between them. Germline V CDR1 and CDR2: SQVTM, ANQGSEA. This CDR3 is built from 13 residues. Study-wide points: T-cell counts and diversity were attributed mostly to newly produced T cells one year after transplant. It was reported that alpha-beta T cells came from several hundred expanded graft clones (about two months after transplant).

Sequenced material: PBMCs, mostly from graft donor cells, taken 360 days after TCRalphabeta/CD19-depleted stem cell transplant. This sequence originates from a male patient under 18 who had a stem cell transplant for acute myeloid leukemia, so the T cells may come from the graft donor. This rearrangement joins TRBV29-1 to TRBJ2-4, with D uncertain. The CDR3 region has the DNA TGCAGCGTTTTTTCCAAAGTCAAAAACATTCAGTACTTC. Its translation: CSVFSKVKNIQYF.